This TCR beta chain was captured by sequencing in a study of shared clonotypes between healthy human individuals. Study results and limitations: Clonotypes shared by all four donors outscored non-shared clonotypes in generation probability.

Sequencing used immunoSEQ multiplex PCR; TCRdb keeps in-frame clones, though not all of them. The sample contains 2.5 million or so clones, approximately 92% of which appear only once. Regarding this clone: Its antigen is undetermined.

This clonotype was sampled from a man aged 18 to 30 in good health. Sequences were obtained from naive CD4+ T cells sorted from blood. Described subset: CD45RA+ positively selected.

The CDR3 coding sequence is TGTGCCAGTAGAGGGTTGGGGACGGGGAGGTACCAAGAGACCCAGTACTTC. Translated: CASRGLGTGRYQETQYF. The rearrangement joins TRBV19 to TRBJ2-5, with D possibly matching TRBD2 (6 bases). Germline CDR1 reads LNHDA; CDR2 reads SQIVND (reference sequence). V lost 6 bases and J 0 bases, leaving 20 bases between the germline ends. The CDR3 has 17 residues.